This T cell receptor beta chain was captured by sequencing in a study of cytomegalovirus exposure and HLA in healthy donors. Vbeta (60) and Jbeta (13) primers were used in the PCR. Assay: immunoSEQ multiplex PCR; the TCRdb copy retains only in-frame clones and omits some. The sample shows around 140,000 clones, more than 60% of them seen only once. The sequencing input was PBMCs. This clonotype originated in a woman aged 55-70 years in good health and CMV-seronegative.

CDR3 in amino acids: CASSLGQATSGSPLHF. CDR3 DNA: TGTGCCAGCAGCTTAGGACAGGCCACTTCGGGTTCACCCCTCCACTTT. The chain couples TRBV7-3 to TRBJ1-6; 7 bases match TRBD1. This CDR3 region has 16 residues. Trimming cost V 2 bases and J 9 bases; bases outside gene matches: 10. CDR1 is SGHTA, CDR2 FQGTGA, per germline. Together with reference TRBV7-3 and TRBJ1-6, the CDR3 gives the full variable domain: GAGVSQTPSNKVTEKGKYVELRCDPISGHTALYWYRQSLGQGPEFLIYFQGTGAADDSGLPNDRFFAVRPEGSVSTLKIQRTERGDSAVYLCASSLGQATSGSPLHFGNGTRLTVT.